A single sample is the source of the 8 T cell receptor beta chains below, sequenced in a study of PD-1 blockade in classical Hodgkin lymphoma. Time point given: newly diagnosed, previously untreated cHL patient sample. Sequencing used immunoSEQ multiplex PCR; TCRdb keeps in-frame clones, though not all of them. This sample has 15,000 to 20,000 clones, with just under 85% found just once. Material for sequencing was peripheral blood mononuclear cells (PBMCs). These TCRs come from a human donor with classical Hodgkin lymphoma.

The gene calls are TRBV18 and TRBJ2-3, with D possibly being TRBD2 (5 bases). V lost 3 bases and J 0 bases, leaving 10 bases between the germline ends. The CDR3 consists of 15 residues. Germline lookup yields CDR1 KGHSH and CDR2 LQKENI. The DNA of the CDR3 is TGTGCCAGCTCACCGATGAAGCGGAGCACAGATACGCAGTATTTT. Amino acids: CASSPMKRSTDTQYF.

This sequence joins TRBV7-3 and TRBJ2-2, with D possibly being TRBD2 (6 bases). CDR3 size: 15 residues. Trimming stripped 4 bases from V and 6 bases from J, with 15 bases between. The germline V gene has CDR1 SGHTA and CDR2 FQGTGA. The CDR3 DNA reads TGTGCCAGCAGCTCCTCGGCGGGAAAGGCCGGGGAGCTGTTTTTT. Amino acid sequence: CASSSSAGKAGELFF.

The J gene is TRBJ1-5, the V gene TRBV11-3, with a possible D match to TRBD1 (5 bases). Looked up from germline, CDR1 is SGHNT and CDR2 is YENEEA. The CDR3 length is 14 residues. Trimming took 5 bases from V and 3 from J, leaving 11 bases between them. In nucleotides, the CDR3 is TGTGCCAGCAGCCAGGGTTGGAACAATCAGCCCCAGCATTTT. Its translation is CASSQGWNNQPQHF. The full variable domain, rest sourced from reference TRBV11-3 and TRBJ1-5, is EAGVVQSPRYKIIEKKQPVAFWCNPISGHNTLYWYLQNLGQGPELLIRYENEEAVDDSQLPKDRFSAERLKGVDSTLKIQPAELGDSAVYLCASSQGWNNQPQHFGDGTRLSIL.

The DNA of the CDR3 is TGTGCCAGCAGTGAATTCAGGACAGGGGCTAATGAAAAACTGTTTTTT. Its translation is CASSEFRTGANEKLFF. The V gene is TRBV6-1, the J gene TRBJ1-4; TRBD1 matches at 9 bases. The CDR3 has 16 amino acids. Germline CDR1 MNHNS, CDR2 SASEGT. V was clipped by 2 bases and J by 3 bases; unmatched bases: 4.

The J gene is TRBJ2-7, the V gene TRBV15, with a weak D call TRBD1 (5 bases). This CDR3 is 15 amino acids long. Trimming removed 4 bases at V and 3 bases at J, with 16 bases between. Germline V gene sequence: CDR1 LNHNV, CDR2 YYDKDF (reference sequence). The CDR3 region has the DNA TGTGCCACCAGCAAGAACAGGCTGAACTACTACGAGCAGTACTTC. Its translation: CATSKNRLNYYEQYF.

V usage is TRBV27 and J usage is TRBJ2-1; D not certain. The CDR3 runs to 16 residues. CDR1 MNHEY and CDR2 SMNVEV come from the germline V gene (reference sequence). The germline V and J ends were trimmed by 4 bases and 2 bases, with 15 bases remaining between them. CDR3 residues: CASSSPWRRTYNEQFF. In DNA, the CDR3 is TGTGCCAGCAGTTCCCCGTGGCGCAGAACCTACAATGAGCAGTTCTTC.

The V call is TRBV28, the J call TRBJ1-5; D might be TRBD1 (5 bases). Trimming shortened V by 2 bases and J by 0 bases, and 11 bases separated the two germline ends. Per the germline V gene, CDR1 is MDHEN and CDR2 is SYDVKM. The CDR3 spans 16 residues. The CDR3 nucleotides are TGTGCCAGCAGTTTAGCCGGGGACGTTAGCAATCAGCCCCAGCATTTT. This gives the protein CASSLAGDVSNQPQHF.

The CDR3 here is CASGDYSFFDEQYF. CDR3 nucleotide sequence: TGCGCCAGCGGGGACTACTCCTTCTTTGACGAGCAGTACTTC. The V gene is TRBV10-2, the J gene TRBJ2-7; TRBD2 matches at 7 bases. V shed 8 bases and J 5 bases; nucleotides not matched to a gene: 12. The CDR3 is 14 residues long. Germline V CDR1 and CDR2: WSHSY, SAAADI.